This T cell receptor (beta chain) appears in the sequencing data of a study of molecular identifiers for immune sequencing clone quantification. Germline V gene data show CDR1 as SGHTA and CDR2 as FQGNSA. The CDR3 is made up of 16 amino acids. Trimming took 6 bases from V and 4 from J, leaving 21 bases between them. This clonotype was seen repeatedly, ten times or more. Its antigen is unknown. General observations from the study: In naive cells, under 1% of molecules belonged to clones above 20 RNA copies, against over 97% in effector cells.

TCRdb reprocessed the PCR reads with MiXCR, giving one entry per CDR3 protein. The table lists some 93,000 distinct CDR3 sequences, roughly a fifth of them singletons. The chain is built from TRBV7-2 and TRBJ2-5, with a possible D match to TRBD2 (5 bases). The TCR was taken from a human donor in good health. Some libraries in this study had Jurkat cell RNA spiked in. Material: naive CD8+ T cells from blood, with Jurkat cell RNA spiked in. Sample subset: FACS-sorted CD8+CD4-CCR7+CD45RA+ naive T cells. The CDR3 region has the DNA TGTGCCAGCAGTCCCCGGCGGCTAGCAGATCGAGAGACCCAGTACTTC. Residues: CASSPRRLADRETQYF.